These 4 T cell receptor beta chains came from one sample sequenced in a study of cytomegalovirus exposure and HLA in healthy donors. PCR amplification relied on 60 Vbeta primers (plus 13 Jbeta primers). Assay used: immunoSEQ multiplex PCR; TCRdb lists only in-frame clones, some missing. The sample lists fewer than 85,000 clones; about four fifths were seen once. The sample taken for sequencing was PBMCs. These receptors were taken from a man aged 18 to 29 in good health and CMV-seropositive.

The V call is TRBV6-1, the J call TRBJ1-1; D is unclear. V was shortened by 6 bases and J by 0 bases, with 11 bases between the two germline ends. This CDR3 contains 14 residues. Germline CDR1 MNHNS, CDR2 SASEGT. The CDR3 region has the DNA TGTGCCAGCAGCTTAAGAGGGCTGAACACTGAAGCTTTCTTT. Its translation is CASSLRGLNTEAFF.

This chain connects TRBV5-6 to TRBJ2-7; possible D gene TRBD2, 5 bases. CDR3 length equals 12 residues. Germline values: CDR1 SGHDT, CDR2 YYEEEE. Trimming removed 3 bases from V and 4 bases from J, with 8 bases in between. The CDR3: CASSSDYYEQYF. For the CDR3, the DNA is TGTGCCAGCAGCTCTGACTATTACGAGCAGTACTTC.

The sample holds a few counts of this clone. The chain employs TRBV6-1 and TRBJ1-4, with 9 bases aligning to TRBD1. CDR3 size: 11 residues. Trimming took 7 bases from V and 13 from J; bases not matched to a gene: 4. Germline CDR1 reads MNHNS; CDR2 reads SASEGT. The CDR3 loop reads CASTPDRGLFF. As DNA, the CDR3 is TGTGCCAGCACTCCGGACAGGGGACTGTTTTTT.

This chain joins TRBV19 and TRBJ2-5, with a weak D call TRBD2 (6 bases). The CDR3 sequence is 14 residues long. Germline lookup yields CDR1 LNHDA and CDR2 SQIVND (reference sequence). Trimming removed 8 bases at V and 7 bases at J, with 20 bases between. CDR3 nucleotide sequence: TGTGCCAGTGCTGAGGGCGGGGCTCTAGGGACCCAGTACTTC. Its translation: CASAEGGALGTQYF. Complete variable domain (other parts from reference TRBV19 and TRBJ2-5): DGGITQSPKYLFRKEGQNVTLSCEQNLNHDAMYWYRQDPGQGLRLIYYSQIVNDFQKGDIAEGYSVSREKKESFPLTVTSAQKNPTAFYLCASAEGGALGTQYFGPGTRLLVL.